Below, 20 T cell receptor beta chains from the same sample are listed, as sequenced in a study of beta chain features in type 1 diabetes. General study findings and limits: The study found moderately but significantly shorter TCRB CDR3s in all four CD4+ subsets of Type 1 diabetes patients.

The whole isolated RNA underwent reverse transcription, so sequencing captured expressed TCRB transcripts. Assay used: immunoSEQ multiplex PCR; TCRdb lists only in-frame clones, some missing. The data show approximately 140,000 clones, roughly 10% seen once. Their antigen targets remain unknown. Sequences were obtained from central memory CD4+ T cells from blood. Receptors originate from a man younger than 40 with type 1 diabetes.

The J gene is TRBJ2-3, the V gene TRBV4-1; 7 bases are shared with TRBD2. Germline trimming cut 0 bases from V and 1 base from J; bases unmatched to any gene: 7. The CDR3 is made up of 17 amino acids. CDR1 is MGHRA and CDR2 is YSYEKL in the germline V gene. CDR3 protein: CASSQEVAAGGTDTQYF. The CDR3 DNA is TGCGCCAGCAGCCAAGAGGTAGCGGCGGGAGGCACAGATACGCAGTATTTT.

DNA of the CDR3: TGTGCCTGGAGTGTTGTAGGGGGCGCCTACGAGCAGTACTTC. Translated: CAWSVVGGAYEQYF. The gene calls are TRBV30 and TRBJ2-7; 7 bases map to TRBD1. V was clipped by 0 bases and J by 2 bases; unmatched bases: 4. Germline V gene data show CDR1 as GTSNPN and CDR2 as SVGIG (reference sequence). This CDR3 has 14 residues.

The V call is TRBV18, the J call TRBJ1-3, with 10 bases matching TRBD1. Germline V gene sequence: CDR1 KGHSH, CDR2 LQKENI. The CDR3 extends over 19 amino acids. Unmatched junction bases numbered 12, after V lost 2 bases and J lost 2 bases. The CDR3, as DNA: TGTGCCAGCTCACCAGTCGTATCCAGCGGGACAGGGGCTGGAAACACCATATATTTT. Its translation is CASSPVVSSGTGAGNTIYF.

The CDR3: CASRRQDRGPTEAFF. For the CDR3, the DNA is TGTGCCAGCAGGCGACAGGACAGGGGGCCCACTGAAGCTTTCTTT. This chain connects TRBV5-4 to TRBJ1-1, with 11 bases that match TRBD1. The junction had 7 bases not matched to a gene; V was cut back by 5 bases and J by 4 bases. The CDR3 runs to 15 residues. CDR1 SGHNT and CDR2 YYREEE come from the germline V gene (reference sequence).

This clone has a handful of counts. CDR3 nucleotide sequence: TGCAGCGTTAGCTACCGAGGGGACAGGGAGTTCTTC. The encoded protein is CSVSYRGDREFF. The rearrangement joins TRBV29-1 to TRBJ2-1; 9 bases line up with TRBD1. Germline loops: CDR1 SQVTM, CDR2 ANQGSEA. This CDR3 is built from 12 residues. The V and J ends lost 5 bases and 14 bases, in that order; junction bases with no gene match: 10.

Regarding this clone: Distinct nucleotide sequences in the sample also encode this CDR3. The chain carries TRBV4-1 and TRBJ2-5; 8 nucleotides line up with TRBD2. Per the germline V gene, CDR1 is MGHRA and CDR2 is YSYEKL. With 1 base clipped from V and 1 base from J, the junction kept 5 bases outside the gene matches. The CDR3 consists of 16 residues. The CDR3 DNA sequence: TGCGCCAGCAGCCAAGGAAACAGCGGGGGCCAAGAGACCCAGTACTTC. This encodes CASSQGNSGGQETQYF.

This rearrangement joins TRBV5-1 to TRBJ1-5; D unclear. Trimming left V 4 bases short and J 4 bases short, with 9 bases between. The germline V gene has CDR1 SGHRS and CDR2 YFSETQ. The CDR3 sequence is 13 residues long. The CDR3 protein is CASSTGSNQPQHF. The CDR3 DNA is TGCGCCAGCAGCACCGGGTCGAATCAGCCCCAGCATTTT.

The J gene is TRBJ2-7, the V gene TRBV6-6; D might be TRBD2 (5 bases). Germline-derived CDR1 and CDR2 are MNHNY and SVGAGI (reference sequence). V was clipped by 6 bases and J by 6 bases, with 24 bases between them. The CDR3 loop spans 16 amino acids. The CDR3 is CASSPAVGSGNIEQYF. CDR3 coding DNA: TGTGCCAGCAGCCCAGCAGTTGGCAGCGGAAACATCGAGCAGTACTTC.

This clone was counted a few times. The chain combines TRBV6-6 with TRBJ1-2, with 10 bases that match TRBD1. Trimming took 10 bases from V and 6 from J; bases not matched to a gene: 2. Germline CDR1 and CDR2: MNHNY and SVGAGI (reference sequence). CDR3 size: 11 residues. The CDR3 here is CATGTGDGYTF. CDR3 nucleotide sequence: TGTGCCACCGGGACAGGGGATGGCTACACCTTC.

V and J are TRBV14 and TRBJ1-2; the D is unclear. The V gene's germline CDR1 is SGHDN and CDR2 FVKESK. V was shortened by 0 bases and J by 11 bases, with 16 bases between the two germline ends. The CDR3 runs to 14 residues. The CDR3 coding sequence is TGTGCCAGCAGCCAAGATTTCCGGCCCTTAGCGTACACCTTC. Its protein is CASSQDFRPLAYTF. The full variable domain, with the rest looked up from reference TRBV14 and TRBJ1-2, is EAGVTQFPSHSVIEKGQTVTLRCDPISGHDNLYWYRRVMGKEIKFLLHFVKESKQDESGMPNNRFLAERTGGTYSTLKVQPAELEDSGVYFCASSQDFRPLAYTFGSGTRLTVV.

The rearrangement uses TRBV10-3 and TRBJ2-1, with a possible D match to TRBD1 (5 bases). The CDR3 sequence is 13 residues long. Trimming took 1 base from V and 4 from J, leaving 5 bases between them. Germline CDR1 and CDR2: ENHRY and SYGVKD. The CDR3 DNA follows: TGTGCCATCAGTGAGTACAGGTACAATGAGCAGTTCTTC. It translates to CAISEYRYNEQFF.

This clone was counted between two and nine times. V is TRBV18 and J is TRBJ2-5, with D maybe TRBD2 (6 bases). There are 14 residues in the CDR3. Trimming cost V 0 bases and J 4 bases, with 9 bases left between them. Germline V CDR1 and CDR2: KGHSH, LQKENI. The CDR3 region has the DNA TGTGCCAGCTCACCACCGCCCGGGGGAGAGACCCAGTACTTC. Translating gives CASSPPPGGETQYF.

This clone was seen only a few times. Other DNA sequences in the sample encode the same CDR3. The J gene is TRBJ2-7, the V gene TRBV5-1; D may be TRBD1 (6 bases). Trimming shortened V by 0 bases and J by 5 bases, and 6 bases separated the two germline ends. This CDR3 comprises 12 residues. Germline lookup yields CDR1 SGHRS and CDR2 YFSETQ. CDR3: CASSLGQDEQYF. CDR3 coding DNA: TGCGCCAGCAGCTTGGGACAGGACGAGCAGTACTTC.

This clone was counted only a few times. The chain joins TRBV2 to TRBJ2-5; 7 bases map to TRBD1. CDR1 is SNHLY and CDR2 is FYNNEI in the germline V gene. The J segment lost 5 bases and the V segment lost 1 base, leaving 13 bases of the junction unmatched. The CDR3 runs 17 residues. CDR3 residues: CASSEGLRGRSQETQYF. In DNA form, the CDR3 reads TGTGCCAGCAGTGAAGGGTTGAGGGGGCGCAGTCAGGAGACCCAGTACTTC. The whole variable domain, filled in from reference TRBV2 and TRBJ2-5, reads EPEVTQTPSHQVTQMGQEVILRCVPISNHLYFYWYRQILGQKVEFLVSFYNNEISEKSEIFDDQFSVERPDGSNFTLKIRSTKLEDSAMYFCASSEGLRGRSQETQYFGPGTRLLVL.

This rearrangement joins TRBV6-5 to TRBJ1-2; D is undetermined. The CDR3 runs 12 residues. Germline lookup yields CDR1 MNHEY and CDR2 SVGAGI. V lost 4 bases and J lost 12, with 15 bases in between. The CDR3 sequence: CASSSRGLGNTF. The CDR3 DNA is TGTGCCAGCAGTTCCCGGGGTCTGGGTAACACCTTC.

This clone was counted only a few times. This chain uses TRBV30 with TRBJ1-1, with D hard to call. Germline V CDR1 and CDR2: GTSNPN, SVGIG (reference sequence). The CDR3 length is 13 residues. Trimming left V 0 bases short and J 0 bases short, with 5 bases between. The CDR3 is CAWSVHLNTEAFF. In DNA, the CDR3 is TGTGCCTGGAGTGTACATCTGAACACTGAAGCTTTCTTT.

The chain uses TRBV7-2 and TRBJ1-3; D is perhaps TRBD1 (6 bases). The V gene's germline CDR1 is SGHTA and CDR2 FQGNSA. The V and J ends lost 5 bases and 0 bases respectively, with 14 bases between them. The CDR3 runs 16 residues. For the CDR3, the DNA is TGTGCCAGCAGCCCCCCCGGACAGAGCTCTGGAAACACCATATATTTT. This gives the protein CASSPPGQSSGNTIYF.

V gene TRBV28 combines with J gene TRBJ1-2; D might be TRBD1 (5 bases). Trimming took 10 bases from V and 3 from J, leaving 15 bases between them. CDR3 length: 13 residues. Germline values: CDR1 MDHEN, CDR2 SYDVKM. This CDR3 is CAILGTSDYGYTF. The CDR3 DNA follows: TGTGCCATTCTCGGGACTTCGGACTATGGCTACACCTTC.

The rearrangement uses TRBV7-2 and TRBJ1-1; D might be TRBD1 (6 bases). The germline CDR1 and CDR2 sequences are SGHTA and FQGNSA. Trimming removed 10 bases at V and 2 bases at J, with 20 bases between. There are 15 residues in the CDR3. The CDR3 sequence is CATTGLYGINTEAFF. CDR3 DNA sequence: TGTGCCACCACAGGGCTCTACGGGATCAACACTGAAGCTTTCTTT.

This chain links TRBV5-4 with TRBJ2-5, with D possibly being TRBD1 (6 bases). The V end was cut by 4 bases, the J end by 5 bases, with 6 bases between. CDR1 and CDR2 (germline): SGHNT, YYREEE (reference sequence). The CDR3 extends over 11 amino acids. CDR3 DNA: TGTGCCAGCAGCCAGGGGGAGACCCAGTACTTC. Amino acid sequence: CASSQGETQYF.